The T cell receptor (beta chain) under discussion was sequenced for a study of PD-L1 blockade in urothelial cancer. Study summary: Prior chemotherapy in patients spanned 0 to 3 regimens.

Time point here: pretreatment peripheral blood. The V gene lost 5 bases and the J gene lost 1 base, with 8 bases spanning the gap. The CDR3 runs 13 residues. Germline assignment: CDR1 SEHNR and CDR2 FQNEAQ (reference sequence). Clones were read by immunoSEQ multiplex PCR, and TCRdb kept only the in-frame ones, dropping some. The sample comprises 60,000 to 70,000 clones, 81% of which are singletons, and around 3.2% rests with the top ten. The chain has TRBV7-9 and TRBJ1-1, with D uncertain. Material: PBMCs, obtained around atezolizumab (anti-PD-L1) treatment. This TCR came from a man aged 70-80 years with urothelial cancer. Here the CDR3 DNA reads TGTGCCAGCAGCCCTGGCCCGAACACTGAAGCTTTCTTT. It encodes CASSPGPNTEAFF.